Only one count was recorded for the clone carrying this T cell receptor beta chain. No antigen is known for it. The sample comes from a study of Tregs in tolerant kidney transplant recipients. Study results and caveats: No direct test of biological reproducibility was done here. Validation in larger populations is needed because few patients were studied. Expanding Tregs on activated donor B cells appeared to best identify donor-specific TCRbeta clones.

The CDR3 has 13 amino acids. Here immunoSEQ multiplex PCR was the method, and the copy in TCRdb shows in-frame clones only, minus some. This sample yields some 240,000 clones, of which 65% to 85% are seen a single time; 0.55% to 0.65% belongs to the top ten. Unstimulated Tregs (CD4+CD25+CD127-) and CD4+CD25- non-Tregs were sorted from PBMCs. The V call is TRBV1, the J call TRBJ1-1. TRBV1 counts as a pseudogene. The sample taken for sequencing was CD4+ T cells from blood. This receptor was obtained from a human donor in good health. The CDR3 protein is CTSSQEGGHEAFF. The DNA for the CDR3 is TGCACCAGCAGCCAAGAGGGGGGTCACGAAGCTTTCTTT.